The 6 T cell receptor beta chains given below trace back to one sample, sequenced in a study of blood T cell repertoires in COVID-19. Data came from immunoSEQ multiplex PCR; TCRdb stores just in-frame clones and leaves some out. Of approximately 230,000 clones in the sample, roughly 79% were seen once. Sequences were obtained from PBMCs or T cells enriched from blood (not recorded which). All receptors come from a man aged 40-49 years who had recovered from COVID-19.

This clone came up a few times. The rearrangement links TRBV2 to TRBJ1-3; D gene uncertain. The V end was cut by 6 bases, the J end by 0 bases, with 6 bases between. CDR1 and CDR2 (germline): SNHLY, FYNNEI. The CDR3 has 13 amino acids. CDR3: CASRQSSGNTIYF. The CDR3 coding sequence is TGTGCCAGCAGACAGAGCTCTGGAAACACCATATATTTT.

The rearrangement links TRBV5-1 to TRBJ1-1; 9 positions match TRBD1. The CDR3 sequence is 17 residues long. Germline CDR1 reads SGHRS; CDR2 reads YFSETQ. V trimming: 2 bases; J trimming: 3 bases; junction bases outside the gene matches: 11. The CDR3 sequence: CASSLTGTGIFDTEAFF. The CDR3 DNA reads TGCGCCAGCAGCTTAACTGGGACAGGGATTTTTGACACTGAAGCTTTCTTT.

The CDR3, as DNA: TGTGCCAGTAGGATCACAGTTAGCAATCAGCCCCAGCATTTT. Translating gives CASRITVSNQPQHF. The chain joins TRBV19 to TRBJ1-5; unclear D gene. Germline V gene sequence: CDR1 LNHDA, CDR2 SQIVND (reference sequence). The CDR3 spans 14 residues. V lost 6 bases and J 0 bases, leaving 9 bases between the germline ends.

The genes are TRBV29-1 and TRBJ1-5; D unclear. CDR3 length equals 13 residues. Germline values: CDR1 SQVTM, CDR2 ANQGSEA. Trimming shortened V by 4 bases and J by 2 bases, and 9 bases separated the two germline ends. The CDR3 is CSVGRDGNQPQHF. DNA for the CDR3: TGCAGCGTTGGGAGGGATGGCAATCAGCCCCAGCATTTT.

V usage is TRBV10-3 and J usage is TRBJ1-1; the D gene is possibly TRBD1 (5 bases). Germline loops: CDR1 ENHRY, CDR2 SYGVKD. The CDR3 loop spans 14 amino acids. V was trimmed by 4 bases and J by 0 bases, leaving 9 bases between them. CDR3 sequence: CAISATTVNTEAFF. The CDR3 nucleotides read TGTGCCATCAGTGCGACGACAGTGAACACTGAAGCTTTCTTT.

The rearrangement joins TRBV5-6 to TRBJ1-6; D is undetermined. Germline loops: CDR1 SGHDT, CDR2 YYEEEE. The V and J ends lost 1 base and 9 bases respectively, with 8 bases between them. The CDR3 totals 13 residues. The CDR3 nucleotides read TGTGCCAGCAGCTTGACTAGGGCTTCACCCCTCCACTTT. Translating it yields CASSLTRASPLHF.